This TCR beta chain originates from a study of blood T cell repertoires in COVID-19. Study-wide background: Collection of acute and convalescent COVID-19 samples took place in the United States, Italy and Spain. The cDNA or gDNA used as material had been derived from T cells, B-cell-depleted T cells, or PBMCs.

As handled by the study authors: Amplification from reference gene primers served as the basis for estimated nucleated cell counts. Profiled with immunoSEQ multiplex PCR; TCRdb holds only in-frame clones, not every one. Clone size and the V and J calls come from that table; the DNA yielded D and trimming. The repertoire holds 58,000 or so clones, with under 85% as singletons. CDR3 length equals 21 residues. With V trimmed by 11 bases and J by 1 base, 25 bases remained unmatched. Sample: peripheral blood. V usage is TRBV23-1 and J usage is TRBJ2-1; 11 bases match TRBD2. TRBV23-1 is designated an ORF whose function remains uncertain. The sequence came from a woman of 80 years or more with acute or convalescent COVID-19. The DNA for the CDR3 is TGCGCCGGGAGAACCACAGGGCTAGCGGGAGGCCCCAATGGGTCCTACAATGAGCAGTTCTTC. Its translation is CAGRTTGLAGGPNGSYNEQFF.